This T cell receptor (beta chain) was identified in a study of Graves' ophthalmopathy and Graves' hyperthyroidism. Other autoimmune diseases, uncontrolled infections, pregnancy and lactation each led to patient exclusion. The CDR3 is made up of 13 amino acids. The germline V and J ends were trimmed by 3 bases and 3 bases, with 8 bases remaining between them. Germline-derived CDR1 and CDR2 are KGHDR and SFDVKD. Amplification from RNA transcripts yielded the TCR beta CDR3 regions. Scientists carried out first-round RT-PCR using HTBI primers and then a second-round multiplex PCR. Using its own MiXCR run on the multiplex PCR reads, TCRdb lists one record per CDR3 protein. The profile shows hundreds of thousands of distinct CDR3 sequences, 20% to 25% of them singletons.

This chain links TRBV24-1 with TRBJ2-7, with D unresolved. The sample comprised peripheral blood. This clonotype was obtained from a woman under 30 with stable Graves' hyperthyroidism. Some clones in this sample may be carry-over from other donors' samples. CDR3 in DNA: TGTGCCACCAGTGATCCCCTGAACTACGAGCAGTACTTC. It translates to CATSDPLNYEQYF.